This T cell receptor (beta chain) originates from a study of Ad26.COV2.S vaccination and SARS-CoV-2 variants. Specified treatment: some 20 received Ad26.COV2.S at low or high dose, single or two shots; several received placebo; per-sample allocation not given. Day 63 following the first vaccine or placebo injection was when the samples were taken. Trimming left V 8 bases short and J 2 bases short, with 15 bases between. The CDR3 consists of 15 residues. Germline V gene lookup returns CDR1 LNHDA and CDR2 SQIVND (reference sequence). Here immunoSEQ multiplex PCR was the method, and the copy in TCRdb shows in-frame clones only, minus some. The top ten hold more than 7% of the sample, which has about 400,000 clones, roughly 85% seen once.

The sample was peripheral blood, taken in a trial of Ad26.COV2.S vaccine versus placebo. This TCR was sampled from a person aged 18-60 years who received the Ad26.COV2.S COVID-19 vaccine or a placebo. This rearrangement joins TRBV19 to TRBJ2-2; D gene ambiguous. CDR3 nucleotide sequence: TGTGCCAGTTCCCGGAGTGCGGTCAACACCGGGGAGCTGTTTTTT. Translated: CASSRSAVNTGELFF. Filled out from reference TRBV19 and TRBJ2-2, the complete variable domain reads DGGITQSPKYLFRKEGQNVTLSCEQNLNHDAMYWYRQDPGQGLRLIYYSQIVNDFQKGDIAEGYSVSREKKESFPLTVTSAQKNPTAFYLCASSRSAVNTGELFFGEGSRLTVL.